The 12 T cell receptor beta chains reported below all come from one sample, sequenced in a study of Ad26.COV2.S vaccination and SARS-CoV-2 variants. This table comes from immunoSEQ multiplex PCR, and its TCRdb copy is limited to in-frame clones, with some not included. The sample records around 300,000 clones, 75% to 90% being singletons. As for treatment: roughly 19 received Ad26.COV2.S at low or high dose, single or two shots; a few received placebo; per-sample allocation not given. Samples came from day 63 after the first vaccine or placebo injection. The starting material was peripheral blood, obtained in a trial of Ad26.COV2.S vaccine versus placebo. These receptors were taken from a person aged 18-65 years who received the Ad26.COV2.S COVID-19 vaccine or a placebo.

The CDR3 loop is CASRGQLMNTEAFF. The DNA of the CDR3 is TGTGCCAGCAGAGGACAGCTGATGAACACTGAAGCTTTCTTT. The chain is built from TRBV2 and TRBJ1-1; tentatively, D is TRBD1 (6 bases). V was trimmed by 6 bases and J by 0 bases, leaving 11 bases between them. Looked up from germline, CDR1 is SNHLY and CDR2 is FYNNEI. This CDR3 spans 14 amino acids.

This clone appeared a single time. The chain uses TRBV7-2 and TRBJ1-1; TRBD1 agrees at 7 bases. After removal of 5 bases from V and 1 base from J, the junction contained 10 bases not matched to a gene. Germline lookup yields CDR1 SGHTA and CDR2 FQGNSA. CDR3 length: 16 amino acids. Here the CDR3 reads CASSHRLTGPNTEAFF. The CDR3 bases are TGTGCCAGCAGCCACCGCCTGACAGGGCCGAACACTGAAGCTTTCTTT.

The gene calls are TRBV12-3 or TRBV12-4 and TRBJ2-4; TRBD1 or TRBD2 may be the D gene (5 bases each). The CDR3 consists of 13 residues. With 1 base removed from V and 8 bases from J, the gap between germline ends came to 9 bases. Here the CDR3 DNA reads TGTGCCAGCAGTTTAGATAAGGGACACATTCAGTACTTC. It is translated as CASSLDKGHIQYF.

This chain uses TRBV11-2 with TRBJ2-1, with D possibly TRBD2 on 5 matching bases. V lost 2 bases and J 1 base, leaving 9 bases between the germline ends. Germline CDR1 SGHAT, CDR2 FQNNGV. The length of the CDR3 is 15 residues. The CDR3 nucleotides read TGTGCCAGCAGCTTATTGGGAGTATCCTACAATGAGCAGTTCTTC. It yields the protein CASSLLGVSYNEQFF. The variable domain in full, completed from reference TRBV11-2 and TRBJ2-1, reads EAGVAQSPRYKIIEKRQSVAFWCNPISGHATLYWYQQILGQGPKLLIQFQNNGVVDDSQLPKDRFSAERLKGVDSTLKIQPAKLEDSAVYLCASSLLGVSYNEQFFGPGTRLTVL.

This sequence joins TRBV27 and TRBJ1-4, with 8 bases matching TRBD1. Germline trimming cut 6 bases from V and 7 bases from J; bases unmatched to any gene: 4. In germline, CDR1 is MNHEY, CDR2 SMNVEV (reference sequence). The CDR3 is made up of 13 amino acids. The CDR3 nucleotides are TGTGCCAGCAGAAGGACAGGGTTTGAAAAACTGTTTTTT. It translates to CASRRTGFEKLFF.

This clone came up once. The rearrangement joins TRBV4-1 to TRBJ1-1; possible D gene TRBD1, 5 bases. The CDR3 loop spans 15 amino acids. The V gene's germline CDR1 is MGHRA and CDR2 YSYEKL. Deletions cut 0 bases from V and 9 bases from J, with 17 bases between. CDR3 nucleotide sequence: TGCGCCAGCAGCCAAGAGACCGGGGCTGAGCCTAAAGCTTTCTTT. Residues: CASSQETGAEPKAFF.

This sequence joins TRBV2 and TRBJ2-5, with D possibly matching TRBD1 (8 bases). This CDR3 has 15 residues. V lost 6 bases and J 1 base, leaving 15 bases between the germline ends. CDR1 is SNHLY and CDR2 is FYNNEI in the germline V gene. The CDR3 sequence: CASRAGQASQETQYF. DNA for the CDR3: TGTGCCAGCAGAGCGGGACAGGCGAGCCAAGAGACCCAGTACTTC.

This clone turned up a few times. V gene TRBV29-1 combines with J gene TRBJ1-1, with a tentative D call TRBD1 (6 bases). V was cut by 7 bases and J by 1 base, with 13 bases left in between. This CDR3 has 13 amino acids. Germline assignment: CDR1 SQVTM and CDR2 ANQGSEA. The CDR3 nucleotides read TGCAGCGCTGAGACAGGACAGAACACTGAAGCTTTCTTT. It specifies CSAETGQNTEAFF. Variable domain in full (rest from reference TRBV29-1 and TRBJ1-1): SAVISQKPSRDICQRGTSLTIQCQVDSQVTMMFWYRQQPGQSLTLIATANQGSEATYESGFVIDKFPISRPNLTFSTLTVSNMSPEDSSIYLCSAETGQNTEAFFGQGTRLTVV.

This chain connects TRBV7-9 to TRBJ2-7; 7 nucleotides match TRBD2. The CDR3 has 16 residues. V dropped 5 bases and J dropped 4; count of bases not matched to a gene: 14. Per the germline V gene, CDR1 is SEHNR and CDR2 is FQNEAQ (reference sequence). CDR3 sequence (DNA): TGTGCCAGCAGCCTCTCTTTGGGCGGGAGTCCGTACGAGCAGTACTTC. Residues: CASSLSLGGSPYEQYF.

A remark on this clone: At one of its ends the junction is not consistent with the germline gene, which may arise from a read error. V usage is TRBV12-3 or TRBV12-4 and J usage is TRBJ1-1; D ambiguous. The CDR3 length is 13 residues. The CDR3 DNA reads as TGTGCCAGCAGTTTTATAGGGTCCGCTGAGGCTTTCTTT. Its protein is CASSFIGSAEAFF.

CDR3 amino acids: CASSPTGQTLGELFF. CDR3 bases: TGTGCCAGCAGCCCTACGGGACAGACTCTCGGGGAGCTGTTTTTT. The rearrangement uses TRBV3-1 (or the pseudogene TRBV3-2) and TRBJ2-2; TRBD1 agrees at 7 bases. The germline V gene has CDR1 LGHDT and CDR2 YNNKEL (reference sequence). With V trimmed by 4 bases and J by 7 bases, 9 bases remained unmatched. The CDR3 totals 15 residues.

J is TRBJ2-2 and V is TRBV7-9; D might be TRBD1 (6 bases). Germline CDR1 and CDR2: SEHNR and FQNEAQ (reference sequence). The CDR3 spans 17 residues. Trimming cost V 2 bases and J 0 bases, with 13 bases left between them. The CDR3 spells CASSLIPGATNTGELFF. The CDR3 coding sequence is TGTGCCAGCAGCTTAATCCCAGGGGCGACGAACACCGGGGAGCTGTTTTTT.